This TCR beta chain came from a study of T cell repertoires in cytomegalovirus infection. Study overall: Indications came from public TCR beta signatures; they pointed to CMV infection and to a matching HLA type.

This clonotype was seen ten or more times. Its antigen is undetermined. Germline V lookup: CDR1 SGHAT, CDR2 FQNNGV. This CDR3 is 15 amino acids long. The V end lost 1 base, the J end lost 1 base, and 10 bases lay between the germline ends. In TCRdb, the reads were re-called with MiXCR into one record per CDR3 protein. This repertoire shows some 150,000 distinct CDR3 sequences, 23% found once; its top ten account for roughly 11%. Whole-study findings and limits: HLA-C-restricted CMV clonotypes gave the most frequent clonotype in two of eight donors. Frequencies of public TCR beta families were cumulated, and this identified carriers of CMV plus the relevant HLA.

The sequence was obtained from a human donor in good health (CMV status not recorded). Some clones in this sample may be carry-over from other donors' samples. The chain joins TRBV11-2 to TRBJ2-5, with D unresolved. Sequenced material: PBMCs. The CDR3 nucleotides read TGTGCCAGCAGCTTAGTGCACGACTTCCAAGAGACCCAGTACTTC. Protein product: CASSLVHDFQETQYF.